This is a list of T cell receptor beta chains from one sample in a study of T cells in Graves' hyperthyroidism and ophthalmopathy. TCRdb re-called the multiplex PCR reads through MiXCR, storing one row per CDR3 protein. The repertoire has 450,000 to 550,000 distinct CDR3 sequences, around 24% of them found once; the top ten carry approximately 11%. The sample taken for sequencing was blood. The receptors stem from a woman between 25 and 40 years old with Graves' ophthalmopathy. Both conserved end residues are part of each CDR3. Fields, in order: clone size, D gene, V gene, J gene, CDR3 length, CDR3 protein, CDR3 DNA. The D gene is left open where the match is weak. The size entry is marked missing in some rows and otherwise reads once, few, many or a size class.

NA	TRBD2	TRBV6-1	TRBJ2-5	17	CASSELPAGARREAQYF	TGTGCCAGCAGTGAACTACCAGCGGGGGCCCGAAGAGAGGCCCAGTACTTC
NA	TRBD2	TRBV6-2/TRBV6-3	TRBJ2-2	18	CASSYSSGASGSSGELFF	TGTGCCAGCAGTTACTCGAGCGGGGCTAGCGGGAGTAGCGGGGAGCTGTTTTTT
many	NA	TRBV7-9	TRBJ2-7	15	CASSLGFYSSYEQYF	TGTGCCAGCAGCTTAGGGTTCTACAGTTCCTACGAGCAGTACTTC
few	TRBD1	TRBV6-1	TRBJ1-1	16	CASRRDRERVNTEAFF	TGTGCCAGCAGAAGGGACAGGGAGCGAGTGAACACTGAAGCTTTCTTT
many	NA	TRBV29-1	TRBJ1-1	12	CSVVRTGTEAFF	TGCAGCGTTGTTAGGACGGGCACTGAAGCTTTCTTT
NA	NA	TRBV5-1	TRBJ2-7	16	CASSPQPRAKAYEQYF	TGCGCCAGCAGCCCCCAACCCAGAGCGAAGGCCTACGAGCAGTACTTC
many	NA	TRBV28	TRBJ2-4	15	CASSFLAADKNIKYF	TGTGCCAGCAGTTTTTTGGCGGCCGACAAAAACATTAAGTACTTC
NA	NA	TRBV12-3/TRBV12-4	TRBJ1-1	15	CASRTGTGMNTEAFF	TGTGCCAGCAGGACTGGGACCGGTATGAACACTGAAGCTTTCTTT
few	NA	TRBV2	TRBJ2-7	13	CASSGQVHYEQYF	TGTGCCAGCAGTGGACAGGTACACTACGAGCAGTACTTC
NA	NA	TRBV7-2	TRBJ2-2	12	CASSFYGGELFF	TGTGCCAGCAGCTTTTACGGCGGGGAGCTGTTTTTT
NA	NA	TRBV12-3/TRBV12-4	TRBJ2-6	17	CASSLSRPSSGANVLTF	TGTGCCAGCAGTTTATCTCGCCCGAGCTCTGGGGCCAACGTCCTGACTTTC
NA	NA	TRBV20-1	TRBJ2-7	17	CSARGGVLEGSSYEQYF	TGCAGTGCTAGAGGTGGGGTTCTTGAGGGAAGCTCCTACGAGCAGTACTTC
NA	TRBD2	TRBV6-2/TRBV6-3	TRBJ2-7	14	CASSHGLAGYEQYF	TGTGCCAGCAGTCACGGACTAGCGGGCTACGAGCAGTACTTC
many	NA	TRBV5-1	TRBJ1-2	15	CASSSLTGRIYGYTF	TGCGCCAGCAGCTCCCTAACAGGGAGGATCTATGGCTACACCTTC
many	NA	TRBV7-2	TRBJ1-2	12	CASSSSVLGYTF	TGTGCCAGCAGCTCCTCAGTGTTGGGCTACACCTTC
NA	NA	TRBV19	TRBJ1-1	13	CASSIWGVPEAFF	TGTGCCAGTAGTATCTGGGGGGTTCCTGAAGCTTTCTTT
many	NA	TRBV12-3/TRBV12-4	TRBJ2-2	14	CASSPTRFTGELFF	TGTGCCAGCAGCCCTACAAGGTTCACCGGGGAGCTGTTTTTT
many	TRBD2	TRBV20-1	TRBJ2-4	14	CSARDSGGANIQYF	TGCAGTGCTAGAGATAGCGGGGGAGCAAACATTCAGTACTTC
NA	TRBD2	TRBV12-3/TRBV12-4	TRBJ2-5	15	CASSVTSGSQETQYF	TGTGCCAGCAGTGTGACTAGCGGGTCTCAAGAGACCCAGTACTTC
many	NA	TRBV7-6	TRBJ2-2	15	CASSPDRPFPGELFF	TGTGCCAGCAGCCCCGACAGGCCCTTCCCCGGGGAGCTGTTTTTT
NA	NA	TRBV6-2/TRBV6-3	TRBJ1-1	13	CASRGPGDTEAFF	TGTGCCAGCAGGGGCCCTGGGGACACTGAAGCTTTCTTT
few	TRBD2	TRBV6-5	TRBJ2-7	16	CASSYSGAGGSYEQYF	TGTGCCAGCAGTTACTCGGGAGCGGGGGGGTCCTACGAGCAGTACTTC
many	TRBD2	TRBV5-1	TRBJ2-2	15	CASSLWLADTGELFF	TGCGCCAGCAGCTTGTGGCTAGCGGACACCGGGGAGCTGTTTTTT
many	TRBD1	TRBV10-1	TRBJ1-1	15	CASRCDRVENTEAFF	TGCGCCAGCAGGTGTGACAGGGTCGAAAACACTGAAGCTTTCTTT
many	NA	TRBV11-2	TRBJ2-7	16	CASSLVGGSVSYEQYF	TGTGCCAGCAGCTTAGTTGGGGGTTCCGTCTCCTACGAGCAGTACTTC
many	TRBD1	TRBV6-5	TRBJ2-7	13	CASSYGQGAEQYF	TGTGCCAGCAGTTACGGGCAGGGGGCCGAGCAGTACTTC
NA	NA	TRBV30	TRBJ1-1	11	CAWSVWEEAFF	TGTGCCTGGAGTGTGTGGGAGGAGGCTTTCTTT
many	TRBD2	TRBV6-1	TRBJ2-1	15	CASRPGTRLDNEQFF	TGTGCCAGCAGGCCCGGGACTAGATTGGACAATGAGCAGTTCTTC
many	NA	TRBV6-5	TRBJ1-2	15	CASSYLGLGGKGYTF	TGTGCCAGCAGTTACTTGGGCCTTGGGGGGAAGGGCTACACCTTC
NA	NA	TRBV27	TRBJ1-1	13	CASSGTPNPEAFF	TGTGCCAGCAGTGGAACACCGAACCCTGAAGCTTTCTTT
few	NA	TRBV27	TRBJ2-7	13	CASSLRSDYEQYF	TGTGCCAGCAGCTTGCGGTCCGACTACGAGCAGTACTTC
NA	NA	TRBV20-1	TRBJ2-7	14	CSARGRGRIYEQYF	TGCAGTGCTCGCGGTAGGGGGAGAATTTACGAGCAGTACTTC
NA	TRBD1	TRBV12-3/TRBV12-4	TRBJ1-2	17	CASSRAGGTGELNGYTF	TGTGCCAGCAGTAGGGCCGGGGGGACAGGGGAGCTGAATGGCTACACCTTC
few	NA	TRBV12-3/TRBV12-4	TRBJ2-7	14	CASSLRGNSYEQYF	TGTGCCAGCAGTTTGAGAGGGAATTCCTACGAGCAGTACTTC
few	TRBD1	TRBV19	TRBJ1-1	13	CASIDRGKGEAFF	TGTGCCAGTATCGACAGGGGGAAAGGTGAAGCTTTCTTT
few	TRBD2	TRBV7-2	TRBJ2-7	15	CASSFGRTSNYEQYF	TGTGCCAGCAGCTTCGGCAGGACTAGCAATTACGAGCAGTACTTC
many	NA	TRBV13	TRBJ2-7	13	CASSSGHRYEQYF	TGTGCCAGCAGCTCAGGACACCGCTACGAGCAGTACTTC
few	NA	TRBV4-1	TRBJ1-1	15	CASSQDRTGNRRAFF	TGCGCCAGCAGCCAAGATAGAACAGGGAATAGGCGGGCTTTCTTT
NA	NA	TRBV9	TRBJ1-1	11	CASSGQGAEFF	TGTGCCAGCAGCGGTCAGGGTGCAGAGTTCTTT
NA	NA	TRBV29-1	TRBJ2-7	14	CSVEGVGQGYEQYF	TGCAGCGTTGAAGGGGTTGGGCAGGGCTACGAGCAGTACTTC
many	NA	TRBV29-1	TRBJ1-2	11	CSVAGDYGYTF	TGCAGCGTTGCAGGGGACTATGGCTACACCTTC
NA	TRBD2	TRBV28	TRBJ2-7	16	CASSSGTSGISYEQYF	TGTGCCAGCAGTTCCGGGACTAGCGGGATCTCCTACGAGCAGTACTTC
NA	NA	TRBV7-3	TRBJ2-2	16	CASSPMGPGASGELFF	TGTGCCAGCAGCCCGATGGGCCCGGGGGCTTCAGGGGAGCTGTTTTTT
many	NA	TRBV27	TRBJ1-5	15	CASSLSDANNQPQHF	TGTGCCAGCAGTTTATCGGACGCTAACAATCAGCCCCAGCATTTT
NA	TRBD2	TRBV7-8	TRBJ2-5	16	CASRTLAGGRKETQYF	TGTGCCAGCAGAACACTAGCGGGGGGGCGCAAAGAGACCCAGTACTTC
many	TRBD2	TRBV28	TRBJ2-5	14	CASRIAGGRETQYF	TGTGCCAGCAGGATAGCGGGGGGCAGGGAGACCCAGTACTTC
NA	NA	TRBV12-3/TRBV12-4	TRBJ1-6	15	CASTRGGQLNSPLHF	TGTGCCAGCACCCGAGGGGGGCAGCTGAATTCACCCCTCCACTTT